These T cell receptor beta chains were read from a single sample in a study of shared clonotypes between healthy human individuals. Clones were read by immunoSEQ multiplex PCR, and TCRdb kept only the in-frame ones, dropping some. The sample consists of around 550,000 clones, approximately 95% of them appearing once. Sequencing was performed on naive CD8+ T cells sorted from blood. The receptor source for this set is a woman in her 30s in good health. Both conserved end residues are part of each CDR3. D genes are given only for firm matches. For some rows the clone size is stated as once, few or many, or as a class when expanded; others skip it.

>TRBV7-8|-|TRBJ2-1|once
CASSRTLDRSTQPYNEQFF
TGTGCCAGCAGCCGAACACTCGATAGGTCTACACAACCCTACAATGAGCAGTTCTTC
>TRBV2|TRBD1|TRBJ2-7|-
CASKRGTGEYEQYF
TGTGCCAGCAAGCGTGGGACAGGGGAGTACGAGCAGTACTTC
>TRBV7-9|TRBD1|TRBJ1-4|-
CASSFGTGREKLFF
TGTGCCAGCAGCTTTGGGACAGGGAGAGAAAAACTGTTTTTT
>TRBV11-2|TRBD1|TRBJ1-6|once
CATSGGSRRNSPLHF
TGTGCCACTTCAGGGGGCTCGAGGCGTAATTCACCCCTCCACTTT
>TRBV28|-|TRBJ2-1|-
CASNNIGEQFF
TGTGCCAGCAATAATATAGGTGAGCAGTTCTTC
>TRBV12-5|-|TRBJ1-1|-
CASGSENTEAFF
TGTGCTAGTGGTTCCGAGAACACTGAAGCTTTCTTT
>TRBV5-4|-|TRBJ2-7|-
CASSIQGPNEQYF
TGTGCCAGCAGCATTCAGGGGCCCAACGAGCAGTACTTC
>TRBV5-3|-|TRBJ1-4|-
CARSLRTRFFLRPSTNEKLFF
TGTGCCAGAAGCTTGAGGACTAGATTCTTTTTAAGGCCCTCAACTAATGAAAAACTGTTTTTT
>TRBV12-2|-|TRBJ2-3|-
CASRSHPRERTDTQYF
TGTGCAAGTCGCTCCCACCCGCGGGAGAGGACAGATACGCAGTATTTT
>TRBV19|TRBD2|TRBJ2-1|-
CASSLLAGGNNEQFF
TGTGCCAGTAGTCTACTAGCGGGAGGGAACAATGAGCAGTTCTTC
>TRBV7-9|-|TRBJ2-2|-
CASSPHGTANTGELFF
TGTGCCAGCAGCCCTCACGGGACTGCGAACACCGGGGAGCTGTTTTTT
>TRBV2|-|TRBJ2-7|-
CASRGSGTYEQYF
TGTGCCAGCAGAGGATCAGGGACCTACGAGCAGTACTTC
>TRBV28|TRBD2|TRBJ2-1|-
CASTHPGAGGDDEQFF
TGTGCCAGCACCCACCCGGGGGCGGGAGGTGACGATGAGCAGTTCTTC
>TRBV19|-|TRBJ1-1|few
CASSIEQGKDTEAFF
TGTGCCAGTAGTATAGAACAGGGAAAGGACACTGAAGCTTTCTTT
>TRBV27|-|TRBJ1-2|-
CASSTTGLKVGYTF
TGTGCCAGCAGTACTACGGGACTAAAGGTTGGCTACACCTTC
>TRBV4-1|-|TRBJ1-4|-
CASSQAFIRIEKLFF
TGCGCCAGCAGCCAAGCATTCATCCGAATTGAAAAACTGTTTTTT
>TRBV15|-|TRBJ2-7|-
CATSRARVSSYEQYF
TGTGCCACCAGCAGGGCCCGGGTCAGTTCATACGAGCAGTACTTC
>TRBV30|-|TRBJ1-4|-
CAWSEGVALEKLFF
TGTGCCTGGAGTGAGGGGGTAGCCCTTGAAAAACTGTTTTTT
>TRBV27|-|TRBJ2-7|-
CASSFQRGLDEQYF
TGTGCCAGCAGTTTTCAGAGGGGACTGGACGAGCAGTACTTC
>TRBV6-6|-|TRBJ1-1|once
CASRIYVKTEAFF
TGTGCCAGCCGCATATACGTGAAGACTGAAGCTTTCTTT
>TRBV28|TRBD1|TRBJ2-2|-
CASSLSGTGLFNTGELFF
TGTGCCAGCAGTTTATCCGGGACAGGGCTTTTTAACACCGGGGAGCTGTTTTTT
>TRBV11-2|TRBD2|TRBJ2-7|-
CASSLRGSNYEQYF
TGTGCCAGCAGCTTACGCGGGAGCAACTACGAGCAGTACTTC
>TRBV4-2|TRBD2|TRBJ2-2|once
CASSQEWGSLAGETGELFF
TGTGCCAGCAGCCAAGAGTGGGGATCACTAGCGGGCGAAACCGGGGAGCTGTTTTTT
>TRBV21-1|-|TRBJ1-2|-
CASSSRRVYYGYTF
TGTGCCAGCAGCAGCCGCCGGGTATACTATGGCTACACCTTC
>TRBV28|-|TRBJ2-7|-
CASSLPDSTYEQYF
TGTGCCAGCAGTTTACCGGACAGCACCTACGAGCAGTACTTC
>TRBV6-5|-|TRBJ1-4|-
CASSPWTDQGEKLFF
TGTGCCAGCAGCCCATGGACAGATCAAGGGGAAAAACTGTTTTTT
>TRBV27|-|TRBJ2-1|-
CASSAPRAAVGDEQFF
TGTGCCAGCAGTGCCCCCCGGGCCGCCGTCGGGGATGAGCAGTTCTTC
>TRBV27|TRBD2|TRBJ2-7|-
CASSLAGGHHEQYF
TGTGCCAGCAGTTTAGCGGGAGGCCACCACGAGCAGTACTTC
>TRBV9|-|TRBJ1-2|-
CASSVDGGASYGYTF
TGTGCCAGCAGCGTAGATGGGGGGGCCAGCTATGGCTACACCTTC
>TRBV27|TRBD1|TRBJ2-2|-
CASHPRGRFSGELFF
TGTGCCAGCCACCCCAGGGGGCGCTTCTCCGGGGAGCTGTTTTTT
>TRBV6-5|-|TRBJ2-3|-
CASSYSDRSTDTQYF
TGTGCCAGCAGTTACTCCGACAGAAGCACAGATACGCAGTATTTT
>TRBV27|-|TRBJ1-5|-
CASRAQGSNQPQHF
TGTGCCAGTAGGGCGCAGGGAAGCAATCAGCCCCAGCATTTT
>TRBV6-5|TRBD2|TRBJ2-1|-
CASTSREGQNNEQFF
TGTGCCAGCACCTCCCGGGAGGGACAAAACAATGAGCAGTTCTTC
>TRBV29-1|-|TRBJ2-7|-
CSVNVGGVGLDEQYF
TGCAGCGTTAATGTCGGCGGAGTAGGGTTAGACGAGCAGTACTTC
>TRBV5-5|-|TRBJ2-3|-
CASSRRSGGPTDTQYF
TGTGCCAGCAGCCGACGGAGTGGCGGGCCCACAGATACGCAGTATTTT
>TRBV29-1|-|TRBJ2-1|-
CSVELAQGNEQFF
TGCAGCGTTGAATTGGCCCAAGGAAATGAGCAGTTCTTC
>TRBV29-1|-|TRBJ2-7|-
CSVEVVASEQYF
TGCAGCGTTGAGGTGGTTGCCTCGGAGCAGTACTTC
>TRBV29-1|-|TRBJ1-2|-
CSVVAGNYGYTF
TGCAGCGTTGTGGCAGGGAACTATGGCTACACCTTC
>TRBV2|TRBD2|TRBJ2-1|-
CASITSGRVGVNEQFF
TGTGCCAGCATAACTAGCGGGAGGGTCGGGGTGAATGAGCAGTTCTTC
>TRBV5-1|-|TRBJ2-2|-
CASSPTDGYTGELFF
TGCGCCAGCAGCCCGACGGACGGCTACACCGGGGAGCTGTTTTTT
>TRBV7-9|-|TRBJ1-2|few
CASSLEAGYTF
TGTGCCAGCAGCTTAGAGGCTGGCTACACCTTC
>TRBV10-3|-|TRBJ2-7|-
CAISEPDWSSYEQYF
TGTGCCATCAGTGAGCCGGACTGGAGCTCCTACGAGCAGTACTTC
>TRBV27|-|TRBJ2-3|-
CASSPYQRLTDTQYF
TGTGCCAGCAGTCCGTACCAAAGGCTCACAGATACGCAGTATTTT
>TRBV28|-|TRBJ1-1|-
CASSPPGATMNTEAFF
TGTGCCAGCAGTCCCCCCGGGGCAACCATGAACACTGAAGCTTTCTTT